This T cell receptor beta chain originates from a study of cytomegalovirus exposure and HLA in healthy donors. Study as a whole: Some 91 million unique TCRs from HLA-typed donors were held in an early release of data. Membership in the Caucasian-associated ancestry cluster was found for around 81% of approximately 380 genotyped donors.

Both 60 Vbeta primers and 13 Jbeta primers went into the PCR. Profiling relied on immunoSEQ multiplex PCR, and the TCRdb table lists in-frame clones only, not all of them. The sample records fewer than 250,000 clones, roughly 80% being singletons. Germline V lookup: CDR1 SQVTM, CDR2 ANQGSEA. The length of the CDR3 is 13 residues. V gave up 4 bases and J gave up 7 bases; unmatched junction bases: 9. Despite likely unrecorded immune exposures, the donors were nominally healthy at the time of sampling. The rearrangement links TRBV29-1 to TRBJ1-2; 7 bases match TRBD1. Sequencing used PBMCs. This clonotype originated in a man between 40 and 49 years old in good health and CMV-seropositive. The CDR3 DNA sequence: TGCAGCGTTGCCTCAGGGGGAGATGTTGGCTACACCTTC. Translated: CSVASGGDVGYTF. Full variable domain (missing parts from reference TRBV29-1 and TRBJ1-2): SAVISQKPSRDICQRGTSLTIQCQVDSQVTMMFWYRQQPGQSLTLIATANQGSEATYESGFVIDKFPISRPNLTFSTLTVSNMSPEDSSIYLCSVASGGDVGYTFGSGTRLTVV.